Listed here are 6 T cell receptor beta chains from one sample, sequenced in a study of shared T cell receptors in the human thymus. Profiling relied on immunoSEQ multiplex PCR, and the TCRdb table lists in-frame clones only, not all of them. The sample has about 380,000 clones, 95% seen once. What was sequenced was thymocytes. These receptors originate from a human donor.

The chain has TRBV25-1 and TRBJ1-1, with TRBD1 matching 8 bases. Germline loops: CDR1 MGHDK, CDR2 SYGVNS. V trimming: 8 bases; J trimming: 7 bases; junction bases outside the gene matches: 6. The CDR3 runs 12 residues. This CDR3 is CASGRTGLEAFF. The CDR3, as DNA: TGTGCCAGCGGTAGGACAGGGCTTGAAGCTTTCTTT. Complete variable domain (other parts from reference TRBV25-1 and TRBJ1-1): EADIYQTPRYLVIGTGKKITLECSQTMGHDKMYWYQQDPGMELHLIHYSYGVNSTEKGDLSSESTVSRIRTEHFPLTLESARPSHTSQYLCASGRTGLEAFFGQGTRLTVV.

V is TRBV6-1 and J is TRBJ1-1; D is perhaps TRBD1 (5 bases). Germline V lookup: CDR1 MNHNS, CDR2 SASEGT. This CDR3 spans 13 amino acids. V lost 3 bases to trimming and J lost 1 base, with 6 bases between them. The CDR3 here is CASSDDRNTEAFF. CDR3 sequence (DNA): TGTGCCAGCAGTGACGACAGGAACACTGAAGCTTTCTTT.

This chain joins TRBV19 and TRBJ1-5, with D tentatively TRBD1 (6 bases). The germline gives CDR1 LNHDA, CDR2 SQIVND (reference sequence). Trimming cost V 0 bases and J 0 bases, with 12 bases left between them. The CDR3 runs 17 residues. The CDR3 spells CASSIEGHRYSNQPQHF. The CDR3 nucleotides are TGTGCCAGTAGTATAGAGGGACATCGTTATAGCAATCAGCCCCAGCATTTT.

The chain has TRBV9 and TRBJ2-3; TRBD1 agrees at 7 bases. With V trimmed by 0 bases and J by 3 bases, 10 bases remained unmatched. Germline V gives CDR1 SGDLS, CDR2 YYNGEE. The CDR3 sequence is 17 residues long. The CDR3 DNA follows: TGTGCCAGCAGCGTAGAAGTCTGGGGCAGGGGGACAGATACGCAGTATTTT. The encoded protein is CASSVEVWGRGTDTQYF.

The chain combines TRBV28 with TRBJ2-1, with 8 bases matching TRBD2. J gave up 4 bases and V 6 bases, and 8 bases lay outside the gene matches. This CDR3 is built from 15 residues. CDR1 is MDHEN and CDR2 is SYDVKM in the germline V gene. This CDR3 reads CASRSLSGGYNEQFF. CDR3 bases: TGTGCCAGCAGGTCCCTAAGCGGGGGTTACAATGAGCAGTTCTTC.

The genes are TRBV10-1 and TRBJ2-2; D tentatively fits TRBD1 or TRBD2 (6 bases each). V was shortened by 0 bases and J by 5 bases, with 19 bases between the two germline ends. Germline V lookup: CDR1 WNHNN, CDR2 SYGVQD (reference sequence). This CDR3 spans 18 amino acids. CDR3: CASSESPGLGGPTGELFF. As DNA, the CDR3 is TGCGCCAGCAGTGAGTCTCCGGGCCTTGGGGGGCCGACCGGGGAGCTGTTTTTT.